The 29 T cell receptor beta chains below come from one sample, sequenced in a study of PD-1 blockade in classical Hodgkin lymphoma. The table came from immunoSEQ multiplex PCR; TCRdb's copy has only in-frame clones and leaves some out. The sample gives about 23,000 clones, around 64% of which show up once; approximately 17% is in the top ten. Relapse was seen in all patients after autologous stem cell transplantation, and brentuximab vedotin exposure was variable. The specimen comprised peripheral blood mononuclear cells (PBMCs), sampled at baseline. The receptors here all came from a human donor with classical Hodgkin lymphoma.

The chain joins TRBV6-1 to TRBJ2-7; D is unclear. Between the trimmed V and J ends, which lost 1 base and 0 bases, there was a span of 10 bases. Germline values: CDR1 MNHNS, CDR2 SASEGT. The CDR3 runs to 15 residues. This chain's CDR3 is CASSEEHIPSYEQYV. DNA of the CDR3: TGTGCCAGCAGTGAAGAACATATACCCTCCTACGAGCAGTACGTC.

For the CDR3, the DNA is TGTGCCAGCAGCGTACAGGGGGACGGATGGTTGACCACCGGGGAGCTGTTTTTT. Its protein product is CASSVQGDGWLTTGELFF. This chain connects TRBV9 to TRBJ2-2; 7 bases are a match to TRBD1. CDR1 and CDR2 from the germline V gene are SGDLS and YYNGEE. V trimming: 1 base; J trimming: 4 bases; junction bases outside the gene matches: 13. This CDR3 has 18 amino acids.

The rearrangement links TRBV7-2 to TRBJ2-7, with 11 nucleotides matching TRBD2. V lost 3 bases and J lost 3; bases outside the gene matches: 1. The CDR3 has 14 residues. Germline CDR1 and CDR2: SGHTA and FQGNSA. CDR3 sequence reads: CASSLTSGNYEQYF. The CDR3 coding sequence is TGTGCCAGCAGCTTGACTAGCGGGAACTACGAGCAGTACTTC.

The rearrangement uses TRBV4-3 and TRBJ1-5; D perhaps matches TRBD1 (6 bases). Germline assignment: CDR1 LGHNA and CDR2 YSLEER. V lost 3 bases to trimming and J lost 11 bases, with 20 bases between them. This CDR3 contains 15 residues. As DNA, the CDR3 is TGCGCCAGCAGCCAGATAGCAGGGGCCCTCGGAACCCAGCATTTT. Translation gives CASSQIAGALGTQHF.

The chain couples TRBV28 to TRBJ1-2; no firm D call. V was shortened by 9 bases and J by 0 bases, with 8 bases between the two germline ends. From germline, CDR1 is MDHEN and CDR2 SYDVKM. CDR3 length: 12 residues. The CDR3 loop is CASSGANYGYTF. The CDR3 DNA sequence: TGTGCCAGTAGCGGGGCTAACTATGGCTACACCTTC.

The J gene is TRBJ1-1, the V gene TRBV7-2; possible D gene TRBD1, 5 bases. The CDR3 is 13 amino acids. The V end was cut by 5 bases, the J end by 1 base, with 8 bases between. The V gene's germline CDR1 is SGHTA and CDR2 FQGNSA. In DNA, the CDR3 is TGTGCCAGCAGCGTTACAGGGAACACTGAAGCTTTCTTT. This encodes CASSVTGNTEAFF.

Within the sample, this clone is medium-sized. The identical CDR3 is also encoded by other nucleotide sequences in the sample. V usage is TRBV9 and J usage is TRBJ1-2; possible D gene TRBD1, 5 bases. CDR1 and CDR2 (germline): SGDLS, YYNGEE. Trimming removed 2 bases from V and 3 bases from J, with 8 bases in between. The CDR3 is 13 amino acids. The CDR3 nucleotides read TGTGCCAGCAGCGTGGGGGGTGACTATGGCTACACCTTC. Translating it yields CASSVGGDYGYTF.

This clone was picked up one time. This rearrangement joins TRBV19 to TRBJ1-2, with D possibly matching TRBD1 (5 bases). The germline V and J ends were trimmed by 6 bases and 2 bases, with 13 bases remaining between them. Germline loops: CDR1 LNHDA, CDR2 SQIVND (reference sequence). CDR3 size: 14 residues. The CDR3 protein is CASSLLQGNYGYTF. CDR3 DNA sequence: TGTGCCAGTAGCTTACTTCAGGGAAACTATGGCTACACCTTC.

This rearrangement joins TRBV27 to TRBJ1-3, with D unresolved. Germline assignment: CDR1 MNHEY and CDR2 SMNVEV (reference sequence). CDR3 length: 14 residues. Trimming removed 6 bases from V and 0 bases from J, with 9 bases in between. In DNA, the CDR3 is TGTGCCAGCAGAAACGGCGGCTCTGGAAACACCATATATTTT. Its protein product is CASRNGGSGNTIYF.

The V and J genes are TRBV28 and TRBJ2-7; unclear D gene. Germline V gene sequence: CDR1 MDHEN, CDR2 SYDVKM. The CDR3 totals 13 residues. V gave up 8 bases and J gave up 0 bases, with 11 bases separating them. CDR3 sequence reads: CASADFLSYEQYV. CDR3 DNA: TGTGCCAGCGCCGACTTCCTCTCCTACGAGCAGTACGTC.

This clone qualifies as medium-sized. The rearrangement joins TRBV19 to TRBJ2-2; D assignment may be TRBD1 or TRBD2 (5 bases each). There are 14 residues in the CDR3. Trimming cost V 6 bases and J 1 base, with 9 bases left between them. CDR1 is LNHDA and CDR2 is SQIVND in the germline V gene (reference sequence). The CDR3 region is CASRGVRNTGELFF. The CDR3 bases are TGTGCCAGTAGGGGGGTACGGAACACCGGGGAGCTGTTTTTT.

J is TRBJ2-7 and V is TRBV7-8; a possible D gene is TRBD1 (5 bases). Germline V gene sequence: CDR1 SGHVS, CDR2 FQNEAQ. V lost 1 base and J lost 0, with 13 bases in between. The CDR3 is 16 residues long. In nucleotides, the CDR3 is TGTGCCAGCAGCTTAGTATCCTTACAGGCCTCCTACGAGCAGTACTTC. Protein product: CASSLVSLQASYEQYF.

The CDR3 DNA follows: TGTGCCAGTACCGTGACCCCTAATAATTCACCCCTCCACTTT. Translated: CASTVTPNNSPLHF. The chain couples TRBV19 to TRBJ1-6; D is unclear. Germline V gene lookup returns CDR1 LNHDA and CDR2 SQIVND (reference sequence). Trimming took off 7 bases at V and 5 bases at J, with 12 bases between the two ends. The CDR3 contains 14 residues.

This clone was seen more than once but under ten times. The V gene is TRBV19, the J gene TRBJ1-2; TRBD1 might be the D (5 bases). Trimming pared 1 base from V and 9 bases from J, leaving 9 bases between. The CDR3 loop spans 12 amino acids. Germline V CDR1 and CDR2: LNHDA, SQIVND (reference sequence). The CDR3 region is CASSIADSSYTF. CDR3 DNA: TGTGCCAGTAGTATAGCCGACAGCAGCTACACCTTC.

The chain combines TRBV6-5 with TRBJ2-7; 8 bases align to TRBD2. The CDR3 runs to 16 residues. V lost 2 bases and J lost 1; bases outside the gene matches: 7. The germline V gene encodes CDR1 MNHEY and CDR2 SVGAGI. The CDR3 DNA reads TGTGCCAGCAGTTACCTATTACTAGCGGTGTCCTACGAGCAGTACTTC. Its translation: CASSYLLLAVSYEQYF.

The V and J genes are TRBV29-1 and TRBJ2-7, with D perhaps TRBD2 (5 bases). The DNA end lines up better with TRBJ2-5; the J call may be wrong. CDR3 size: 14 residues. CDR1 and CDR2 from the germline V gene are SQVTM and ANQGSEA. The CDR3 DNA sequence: TGCAGCGTTGTGCTCGCACGGGATCTTGAGACCCAGTACTTC. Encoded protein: CSVVLARDLETQYF.

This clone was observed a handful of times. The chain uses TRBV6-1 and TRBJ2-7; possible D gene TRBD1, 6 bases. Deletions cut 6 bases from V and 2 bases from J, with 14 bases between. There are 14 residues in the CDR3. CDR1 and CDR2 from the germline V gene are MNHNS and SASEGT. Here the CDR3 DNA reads TGTGCCAGCAGCCTGGACAGAGGAACCTACGAGCAGTACGTC. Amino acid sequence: CASSLDRGTYEQYV.

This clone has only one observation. The CDR3 nucleotides read TGCAGTGCTTCTGGGGCGGAGACCCAGTACTTC. It translates to CSASGAETQYF. The gene calls are TRBV20-1 and TRBJ2-5, with D perhaps matching TRBD1 (5 bases). With 5 bases removed from V and 5 bases from J, the gap between germline ends came to 9 bases. This CDR3 has 11 amino acids. Germline values: CDR1 DFQATT, CDR2 SNEGSKA (reference sequence).

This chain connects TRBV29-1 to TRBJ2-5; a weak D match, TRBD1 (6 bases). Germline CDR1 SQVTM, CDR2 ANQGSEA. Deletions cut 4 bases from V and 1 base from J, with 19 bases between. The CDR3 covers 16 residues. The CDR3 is CSVGPSQGWGQETQYF. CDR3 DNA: TGCAGCGTTGGCCCTTCACAGGGATGGGGCCAAGAGACCCAGTACTTC.

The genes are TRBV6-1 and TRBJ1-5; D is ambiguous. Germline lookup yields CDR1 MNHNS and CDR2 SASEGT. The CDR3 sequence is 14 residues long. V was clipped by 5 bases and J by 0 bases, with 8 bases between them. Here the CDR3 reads CASSPDYSNQPQHF. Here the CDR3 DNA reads TGTGCCAGCAGTCCAGACTATAGCAATCAGCCCCAGCATTTT.

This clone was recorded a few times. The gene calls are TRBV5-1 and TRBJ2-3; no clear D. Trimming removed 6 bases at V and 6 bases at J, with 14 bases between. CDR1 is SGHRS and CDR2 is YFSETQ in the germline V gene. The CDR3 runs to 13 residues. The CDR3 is CASTSLSRDTQYF. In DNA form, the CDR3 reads TGCGCCAGCACCTCACTGTCGAGGGATACGCAGTATTTT. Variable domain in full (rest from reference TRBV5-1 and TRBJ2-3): KAGVTQTPRYLIKTRGQQVTLSCSPISGHRSVSWYQQTPGQGLQFLFEYFSETQRNKGNFPGRFSGRQFSNSRSEMNVSTLELGDSALYLCASTSLSRDTQYFGPGTRLTVL.

The CDR3 DNA reads as TGTGCCAGTAGGAGGGCGACGGGGGAGCCCCAGCATTTT. This codes for CASRRATGEPQHF. The gene calls are TRBV19 and TRBJ1-5; possible D gene TRBD1, 5 bases. The CDR3 extends over 13 amino acids. Per germline, CDR1 LNHDA and CDR2 SQIVND (reference sequence). The V end was cut by 6 bases, the J end by 8 bases, with 14 bases between.

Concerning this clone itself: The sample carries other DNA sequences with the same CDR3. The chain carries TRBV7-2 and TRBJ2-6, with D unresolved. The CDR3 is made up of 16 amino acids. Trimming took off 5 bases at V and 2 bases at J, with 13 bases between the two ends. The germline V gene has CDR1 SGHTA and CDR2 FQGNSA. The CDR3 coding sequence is TGTGCCAGCAGCCCCATCGCCCCTACTGGGGCCAACGTCCTGACTTTC. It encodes CASSPIAPTGANVLTF.

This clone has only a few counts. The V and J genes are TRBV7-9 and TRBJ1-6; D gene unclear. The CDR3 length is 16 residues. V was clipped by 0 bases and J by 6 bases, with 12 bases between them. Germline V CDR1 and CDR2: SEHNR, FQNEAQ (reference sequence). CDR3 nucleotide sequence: TGTGCCAGCAGCTTAGCTCGTTTGGAGGCTAATTCACCCCTCCACTTT. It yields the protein CASSLARLEANSPLHF.

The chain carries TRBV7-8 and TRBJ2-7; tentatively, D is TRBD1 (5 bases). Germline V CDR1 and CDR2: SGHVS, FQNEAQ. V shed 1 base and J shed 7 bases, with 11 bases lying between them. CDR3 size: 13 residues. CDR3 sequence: CASSLGAPGEQYF. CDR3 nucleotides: TGTGCCAGCAGCTTAGGGGCGCCAGGGGAGCAGTACTTC.

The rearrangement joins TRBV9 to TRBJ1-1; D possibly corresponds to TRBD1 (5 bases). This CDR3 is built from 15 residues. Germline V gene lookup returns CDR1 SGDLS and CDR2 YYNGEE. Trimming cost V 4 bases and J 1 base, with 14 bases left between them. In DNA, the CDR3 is TGTGCCAGCAGCCCAGGAAGGGGTTGGAACACTGAAGCTTTCTTT. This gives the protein CASSPGRGWNTEAFF.

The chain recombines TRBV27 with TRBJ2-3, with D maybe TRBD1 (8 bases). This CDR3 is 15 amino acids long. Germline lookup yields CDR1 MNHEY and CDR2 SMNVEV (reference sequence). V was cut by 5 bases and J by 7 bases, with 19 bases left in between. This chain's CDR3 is CASSLPTGGGYTQYF. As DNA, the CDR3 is TGTGCCAGCAGTCTCCCAACAGGGGGGGGCTATACGCAGTATTTT.

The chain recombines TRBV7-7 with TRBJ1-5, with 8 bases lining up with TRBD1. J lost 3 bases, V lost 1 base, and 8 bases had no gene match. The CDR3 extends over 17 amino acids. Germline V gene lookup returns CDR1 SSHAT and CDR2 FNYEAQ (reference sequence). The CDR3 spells CASSLEGRGPPNQPQHF. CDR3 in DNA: TGTGCCAGCAGCTTAGAGGGCAGGGGGCCTCCCAATCAGCCCCAGCATTTT.

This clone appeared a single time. The CDR3 DNA is TGTGCCAGCAGCTTGGAGGGGGCGCGGAGTCAGCCCCAGCATTTT. Its protein product is CASSLEGARSQPQHF. The chain couples TRBV5-5 to TRBJ1-5; 7 nucleotides align to TRBD1. V was clipped by 0 bases and J by 6 bases; unmatched bases: 6. The germline CDR1 and CDR2 sequences are SGHKS and YYEKEE (reference sequence). This CDR3 contains 15 residues.